Sequencing of this T cell receptor beta chain was carried out in a study of T-cell reconstitution after alpha-beta-depleted transplantation in children. V dropped 7 bases and J dropped 6; count of bases not matched to a gene: 6. The CDR3 is made up of 13 amino acids. CDR1 and CDR2 from the germline V gene are SEHNR and FQNEAQ (reference sequence). This clonotype was counted ten times or more. Its specificity is not known. Whole-study results and caveats: Where some patients showed high TCRbeta diversity at day 60, it came from recipient T cells and thymic progenitors that had survived. Expanded clones from the graft, numbering several hundred, reportedly supplied alpha-beta T cells about two months after transplant. Fresh T-cell production supplied most of the T-cell counts and diversity seen one year after transplant.

Unique molecular identifiers tagged the TCRbeta library. TCRdb reprocessed the PCR reads with MiXCR, giving one entry per CDR3 protein. The sample consists of over 400,000 distinct CDR3 sequences, approximately 41% of them appearing once. The sequenced sample was PBMCs, obtained before TCRalphabeta/CD19-depleted stem cell transplant. V and J are TRBV7-9 and TRBJ1-1; 9 bases fit TRBD1. The clonotype comes from a girl aged 2-10 years with aplastic anemia, due to receive a stem cell transplant. The CDR3 nucleotides read TGTGCCAGCAAGGGGACAGGGAGCGCTGAAGCTTTCTTT. Its protein product is CASKGTGSAEAFF.